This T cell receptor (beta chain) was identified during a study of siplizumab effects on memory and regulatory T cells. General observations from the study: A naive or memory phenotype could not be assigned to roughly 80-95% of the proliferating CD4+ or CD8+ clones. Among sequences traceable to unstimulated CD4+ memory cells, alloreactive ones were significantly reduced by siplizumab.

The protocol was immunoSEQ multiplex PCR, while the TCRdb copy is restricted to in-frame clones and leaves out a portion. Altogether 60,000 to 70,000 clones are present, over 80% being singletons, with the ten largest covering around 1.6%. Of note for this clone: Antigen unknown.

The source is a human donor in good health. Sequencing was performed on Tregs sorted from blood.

Written as DNA, the CDR3 is TGTGCCAGCTCACCCCCCTCAGCGGGCCCCTACGAGCAGTACTTC. Protein: CASSPPSAGPYEQYF. This chain links TRBV18 with TRBJ2-7; the D gene is possibly TRBD2 (6 bases). Between the trimmed V and J ends, which lost 3 bases and 2 bases, there was a span of 14 bases. This CDR3 comprises 15 residues. Germline V gene sequence: CDR1 KGHSH, CDR2 LQKENI. Together with reference TRBV18 and TRBJ2-7, the CDR3 gives the full variable domain: NAGVMQNPRHLVRRRGQEARLRCSPMKGHSHVYWYRQLPEEGLKFMVYLQKENIIDESGMPKERFSAEFPKEGPSILRIQQVVRGDSAAYFCASSPPSAGPYEQYFGPGTRLTVT.